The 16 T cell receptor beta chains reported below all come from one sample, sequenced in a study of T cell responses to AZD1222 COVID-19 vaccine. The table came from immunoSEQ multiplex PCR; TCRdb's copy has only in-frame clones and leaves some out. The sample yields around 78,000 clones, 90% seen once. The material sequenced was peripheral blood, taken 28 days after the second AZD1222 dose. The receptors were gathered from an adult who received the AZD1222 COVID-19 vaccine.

In DNA form, the CDR3 reads TGTGCCAGACACGGACCGCATATCTCCGGGACAGGGAAAAACATTCAGTACTTC. It codes for CARHGPHISGTGKNIQYF. The gene calls are TRBV5-6 and TRBJ2-4; 9 bases match TRBD1. In germline, CDR1 is SGHDT, CDR2 YYEEEE. This CDR3 region has 18 residues. Trimming removed 8 bases from V and 4 bases from J; junction bases left unmatched: 19.

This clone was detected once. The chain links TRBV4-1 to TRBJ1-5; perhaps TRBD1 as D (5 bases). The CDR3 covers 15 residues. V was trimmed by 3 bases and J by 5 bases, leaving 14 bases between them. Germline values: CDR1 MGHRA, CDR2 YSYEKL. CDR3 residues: CASSQGPITYQPQHF. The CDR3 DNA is TGCGCCAGCAGCCAGGGACCGATTACCTATCAGCCCCAGCATTTT.

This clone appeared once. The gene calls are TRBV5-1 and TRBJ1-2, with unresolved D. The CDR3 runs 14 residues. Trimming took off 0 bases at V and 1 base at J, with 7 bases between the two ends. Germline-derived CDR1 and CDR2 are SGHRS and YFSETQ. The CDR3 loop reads CASSLGSSNYGYTF. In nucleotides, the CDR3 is TGCGCCAGCAGCTTGGGCAGCAGTAACTATGGCTACACCTTC. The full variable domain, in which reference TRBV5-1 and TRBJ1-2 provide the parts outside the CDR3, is KAGVTQTPRYLIKTRGQQVTLSCSPISGHRSVSWYQQTPGQGLQFLFEYFSETQRNKGNFPGRFSGRQFSNSRSEMNVSTLELGDSALYLCASSLGSSNYGYTFGSGTRLTVV.

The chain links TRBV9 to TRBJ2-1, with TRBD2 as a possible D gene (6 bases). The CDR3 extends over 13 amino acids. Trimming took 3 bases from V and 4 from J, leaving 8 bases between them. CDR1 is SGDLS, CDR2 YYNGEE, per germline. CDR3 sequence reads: CASSGGLYNEQFF. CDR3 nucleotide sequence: TGTGCCAGCAGCGGGGGACTTTACAATGAGCAGTTCTTC. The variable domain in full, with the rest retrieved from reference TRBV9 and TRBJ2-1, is DSGVTQTPKHLITATGQRVTLRCSPRSGDLSVYWYQQSLDQGLQFLIQYYNGEERAKGNILERFSAQQFPDLHSELNLSSLELGDSALYFCASSGGLYNEQFFGPGTRLTVL.

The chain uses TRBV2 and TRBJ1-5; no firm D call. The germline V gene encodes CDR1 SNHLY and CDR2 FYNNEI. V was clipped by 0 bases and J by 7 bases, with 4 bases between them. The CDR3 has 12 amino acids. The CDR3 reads CASSEAGQPQHF. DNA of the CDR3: TGTGCCAGCAGTGAAGCTGGACAGCCCCAGCATTTT. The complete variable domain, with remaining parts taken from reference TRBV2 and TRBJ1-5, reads EPEVTQTPSHQVTQMGQEVILRCVPISNHLYFYWYRQILGQKVEFLVSFYNNEISEKSEIFDDQFSVERPDGSNFTLKIRSTKLEDSAMYFCASSEAGQPQHFGDGTRLSIL.

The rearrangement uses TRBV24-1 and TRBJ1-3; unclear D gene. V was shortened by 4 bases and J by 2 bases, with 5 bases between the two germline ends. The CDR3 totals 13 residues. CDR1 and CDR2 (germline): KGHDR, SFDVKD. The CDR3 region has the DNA TGTGCCACCAGTGACAGGACTGGAAACACCATATATTTT. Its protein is CATSDRTGNTIYF.

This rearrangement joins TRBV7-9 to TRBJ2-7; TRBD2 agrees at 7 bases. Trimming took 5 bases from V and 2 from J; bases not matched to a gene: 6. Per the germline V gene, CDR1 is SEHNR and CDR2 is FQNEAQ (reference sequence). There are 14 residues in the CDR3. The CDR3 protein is CASSRGGTTYEQYF. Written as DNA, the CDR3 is TGTGCCAGCAGCCGGGGAGGGACCACCTACGAGCAGTACTTC.

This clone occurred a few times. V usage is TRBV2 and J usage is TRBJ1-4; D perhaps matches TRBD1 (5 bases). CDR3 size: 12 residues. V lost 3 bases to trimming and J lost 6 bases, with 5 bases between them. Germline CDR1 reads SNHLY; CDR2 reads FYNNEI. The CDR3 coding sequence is TGTGCCAGCAGTGACAGGGATGAAAAACTGTTTTTT. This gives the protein CASSDRDEKLFF.

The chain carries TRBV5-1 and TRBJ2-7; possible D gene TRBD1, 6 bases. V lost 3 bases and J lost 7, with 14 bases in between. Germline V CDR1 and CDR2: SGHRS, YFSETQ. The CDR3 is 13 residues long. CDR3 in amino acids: CASSSTGNKEQYF. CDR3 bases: TGCGCCAGCAGCTCAACAGGGAATAAGGAGCAGTACTTC.

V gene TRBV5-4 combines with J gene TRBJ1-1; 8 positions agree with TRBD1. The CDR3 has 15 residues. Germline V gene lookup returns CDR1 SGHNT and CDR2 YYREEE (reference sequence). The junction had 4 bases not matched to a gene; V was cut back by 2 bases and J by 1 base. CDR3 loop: CASSFRQGPNTEAFF. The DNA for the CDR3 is TGTGCCAGCAGCTTCCGACAGGGGCCGAACACTGAAGCTTTCTTT.

CDR3 sequence: CASSDDRGRVHGYTF. CDR3 nucleotide sequence: TGTGCCAGCAGCGATGACAGGGGGCGCGTTCATGGCTACACCTTC. V is TRBV9 and J is TRBJ1-2; 10 nucleotides agree with TRBD1. The germline CDR1 and CDR2 sequences are SGDLS and YYNGEE. This CDR3 region has 15 residues. After removal of 3 bases from V and 6 bases from J, the junction contained 8 bases not matched to a gene.

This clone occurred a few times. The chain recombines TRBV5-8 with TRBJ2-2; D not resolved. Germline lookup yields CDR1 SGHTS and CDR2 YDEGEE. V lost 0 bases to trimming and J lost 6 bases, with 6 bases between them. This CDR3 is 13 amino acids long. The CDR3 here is CASSLGQAGELFF. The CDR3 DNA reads TGTGCCAGCAGCTTGGGACAAGCCGGGGAGCTGTTTTTT.

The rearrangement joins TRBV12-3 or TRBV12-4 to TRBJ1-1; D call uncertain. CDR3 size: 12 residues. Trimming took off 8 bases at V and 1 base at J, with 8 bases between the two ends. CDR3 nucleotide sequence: TGTGCCAGCGCATTCGGGAACACTGAAGCTTTCTTT. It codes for CASAFGNTEAFF.

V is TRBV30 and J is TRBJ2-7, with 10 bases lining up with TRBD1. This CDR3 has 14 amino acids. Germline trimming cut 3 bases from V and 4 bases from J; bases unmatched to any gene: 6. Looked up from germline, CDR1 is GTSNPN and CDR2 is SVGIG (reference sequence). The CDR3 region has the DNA TGTGCCTGGAGACGCCGGGACAGGGGATACGAGCAGTACTTC. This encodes CAWRRRDRGYEQYF.

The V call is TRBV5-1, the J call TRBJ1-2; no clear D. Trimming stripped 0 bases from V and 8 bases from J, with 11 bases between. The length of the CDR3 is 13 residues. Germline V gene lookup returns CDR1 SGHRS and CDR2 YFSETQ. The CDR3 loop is CASSLGGGGGYTF. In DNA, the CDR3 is TGCGCCAGCAGCTTGGGGGGAGGCGGAGGCTACACCTTC.

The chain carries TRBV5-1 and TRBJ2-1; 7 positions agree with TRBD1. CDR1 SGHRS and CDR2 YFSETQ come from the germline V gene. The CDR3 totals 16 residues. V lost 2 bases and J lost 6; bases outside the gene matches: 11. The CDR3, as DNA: TGCGCCAGCAGCTTTTCTGGGGACAGTACATTCAATGAGCAGTTCTTC. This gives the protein CASSFSGDSTFNEQFF.